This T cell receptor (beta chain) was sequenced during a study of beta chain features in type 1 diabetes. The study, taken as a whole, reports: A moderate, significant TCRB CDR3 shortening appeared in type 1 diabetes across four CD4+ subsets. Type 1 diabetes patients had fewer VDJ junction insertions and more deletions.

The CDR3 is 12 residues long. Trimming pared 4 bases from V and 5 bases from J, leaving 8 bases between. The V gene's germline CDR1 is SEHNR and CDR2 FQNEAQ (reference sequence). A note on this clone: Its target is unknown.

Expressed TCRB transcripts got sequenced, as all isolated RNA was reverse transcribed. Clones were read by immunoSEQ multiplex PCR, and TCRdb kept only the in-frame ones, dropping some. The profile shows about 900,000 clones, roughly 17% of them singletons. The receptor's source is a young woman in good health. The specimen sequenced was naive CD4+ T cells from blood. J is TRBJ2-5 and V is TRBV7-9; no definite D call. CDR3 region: CASSSMVETQYF. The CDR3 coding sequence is TGTGCCAGCAGCTCGATGGTGGAGACCCAGTACTTC.